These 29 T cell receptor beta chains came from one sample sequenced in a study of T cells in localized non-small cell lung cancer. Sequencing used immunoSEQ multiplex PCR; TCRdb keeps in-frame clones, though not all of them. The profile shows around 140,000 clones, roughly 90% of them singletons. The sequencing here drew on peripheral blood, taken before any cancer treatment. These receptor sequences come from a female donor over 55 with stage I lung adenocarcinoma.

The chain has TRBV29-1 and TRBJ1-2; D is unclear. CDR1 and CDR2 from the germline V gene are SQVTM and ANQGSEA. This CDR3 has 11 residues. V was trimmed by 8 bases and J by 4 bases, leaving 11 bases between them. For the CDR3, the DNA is TGCAGCCCCACCGGGCCCTATGGCTACACCTTC. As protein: CSPTGPYGYTF.

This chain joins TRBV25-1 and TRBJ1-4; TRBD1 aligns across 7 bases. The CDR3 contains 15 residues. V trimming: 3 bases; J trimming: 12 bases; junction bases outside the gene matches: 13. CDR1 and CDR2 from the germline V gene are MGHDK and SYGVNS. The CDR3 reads CASSDTRGGLRELFF. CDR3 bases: TGTGCCAGCAGTGATACCCGAGGGGGCTTAAGGGAACTGTTTTTT. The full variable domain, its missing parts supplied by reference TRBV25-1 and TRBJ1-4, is EADIYQTPRYLVIGTGKKITLECSQTMGHDKMYWYQQDPGMELHLIHYSYGVNSTEKGDLSSESTVSRIRTEHFPLTLESARPSHTSQYLCASSDTRGGLRELFFGSGTQLSVL.

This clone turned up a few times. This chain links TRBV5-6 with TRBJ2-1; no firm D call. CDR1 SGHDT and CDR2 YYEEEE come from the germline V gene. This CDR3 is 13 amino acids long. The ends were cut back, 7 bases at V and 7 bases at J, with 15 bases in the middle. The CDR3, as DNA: TGTGCCAGCCGAGACGCGAGGAATAATGAGCAGTTCTTC. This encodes CASRDARNNEQFF.

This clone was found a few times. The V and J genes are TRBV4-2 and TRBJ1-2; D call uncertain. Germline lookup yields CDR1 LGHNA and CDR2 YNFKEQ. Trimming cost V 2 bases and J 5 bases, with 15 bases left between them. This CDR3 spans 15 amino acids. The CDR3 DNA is TGTGCCAGCAGCCAAACGAGCCAGGACGGGTATGGCTACACCTTC. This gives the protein CASSQTSQDGYGYTF.

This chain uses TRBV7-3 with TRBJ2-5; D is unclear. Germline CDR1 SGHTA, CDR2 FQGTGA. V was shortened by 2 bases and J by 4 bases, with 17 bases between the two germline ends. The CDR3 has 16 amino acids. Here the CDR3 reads CASSLEPTPFRETQYF. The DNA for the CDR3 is TGTGCCAGCAGCTTAGAGCCAACCCCCTTCAGAGAGACCCAGTACTTC.

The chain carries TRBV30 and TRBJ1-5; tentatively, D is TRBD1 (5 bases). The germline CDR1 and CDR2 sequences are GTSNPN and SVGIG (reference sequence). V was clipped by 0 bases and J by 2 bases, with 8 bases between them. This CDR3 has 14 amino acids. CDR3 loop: CAWSVGGGNQPQHF. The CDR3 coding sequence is TGTGCCTGGAGTGTTGGGGGAGGCAATCAGCCCCAGCATTTT. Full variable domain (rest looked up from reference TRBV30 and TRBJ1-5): SQTIHQWPATLVQPVGSPLSLECTVEGTSNPNLYWYRQAAGRGLQLLFYSVGIGQISSEVPQNLSASRPQDRQFILSSKKLLLSDSGFYLCAWSVGGGNQPQHFGDGTRLSIL.

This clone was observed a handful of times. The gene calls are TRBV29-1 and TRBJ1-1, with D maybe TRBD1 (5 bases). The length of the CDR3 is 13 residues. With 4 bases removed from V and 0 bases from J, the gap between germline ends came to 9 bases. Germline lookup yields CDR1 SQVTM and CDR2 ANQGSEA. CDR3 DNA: TGCAGCGTTGGCGGCAGGGTGAACACTGAAGCTTTCTTT. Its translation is CSVGGRVNTEAFF.

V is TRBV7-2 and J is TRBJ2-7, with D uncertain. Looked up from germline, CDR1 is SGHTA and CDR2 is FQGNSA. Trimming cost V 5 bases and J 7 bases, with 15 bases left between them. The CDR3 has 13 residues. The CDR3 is CASSARTHGEQYF. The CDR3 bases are TGTGCCAGCAGCGCCCGGACCCACGGGGAGCAGTACTTC.

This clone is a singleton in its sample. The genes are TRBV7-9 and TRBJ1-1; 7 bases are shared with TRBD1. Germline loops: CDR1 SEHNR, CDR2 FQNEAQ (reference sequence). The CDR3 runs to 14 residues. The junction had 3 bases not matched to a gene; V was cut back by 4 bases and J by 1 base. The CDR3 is CASSYRDRNTEAFF. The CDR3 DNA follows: TGTGCCAGCAGCTACCGGGACAGGAACACTGAAGCTTTCTTT.

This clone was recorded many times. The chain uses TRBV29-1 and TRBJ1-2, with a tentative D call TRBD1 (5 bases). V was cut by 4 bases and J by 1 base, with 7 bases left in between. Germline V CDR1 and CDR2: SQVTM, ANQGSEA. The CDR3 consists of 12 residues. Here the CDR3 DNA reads TGCAGCGTTGTTGGGGGTAACTATGGCTACACCTTC. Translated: CSVVGGNYGYTF.

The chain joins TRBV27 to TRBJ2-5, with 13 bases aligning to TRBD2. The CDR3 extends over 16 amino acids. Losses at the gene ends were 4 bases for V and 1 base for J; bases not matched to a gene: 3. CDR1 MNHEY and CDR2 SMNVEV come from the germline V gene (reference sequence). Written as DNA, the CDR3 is TGTGCCAGCAGTTCCCGGACTAGCGGGAGCCAAGAGACCCAGTACTTC. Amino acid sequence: CASSSRTSGSQETQYF.

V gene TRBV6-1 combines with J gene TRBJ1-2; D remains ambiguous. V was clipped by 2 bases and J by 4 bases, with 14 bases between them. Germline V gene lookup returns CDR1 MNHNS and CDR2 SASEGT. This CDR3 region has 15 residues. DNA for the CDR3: TGTGCCAGCAGTGAAATGGAGGGAACGCCCTATGGCTACACCTTC. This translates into CASSEMEGTPYGYTF.

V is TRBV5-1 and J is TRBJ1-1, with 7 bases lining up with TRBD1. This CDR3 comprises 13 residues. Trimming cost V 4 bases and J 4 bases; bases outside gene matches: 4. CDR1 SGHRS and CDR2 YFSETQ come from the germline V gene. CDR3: CASSLTGSTEAFF. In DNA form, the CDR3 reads TGCGCCAGCAGCCTGACAGGGTCCACTGAAGCTTTCTTT.

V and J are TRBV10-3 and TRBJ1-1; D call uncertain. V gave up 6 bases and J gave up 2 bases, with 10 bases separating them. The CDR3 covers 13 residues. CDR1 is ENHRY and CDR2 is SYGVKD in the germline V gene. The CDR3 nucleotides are TGTGCCATCAGACCCGCCCAAAACACTGAAGCTTTCTTT. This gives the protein CAIRPAQNTEAFF.

CDR3 region: CASSRSGAQETQYF. In DNA, the CDR3 is TGTGCCAGCAGCCGCTCCGGGGCCCAAGAGACCCAGTACTTC. The V and J genes are TRBV7-8 and TRBJ2-5, with D perhaps TRBD1 or TRBD2 (5 bases each). CDR1 is SGHVS and CDR2 is FQNEAQ in the germline V gene. V shed 5 bases and J shed 1 base, with 11 bases lying between them. The CDR3 loop spans 14 amino acids.

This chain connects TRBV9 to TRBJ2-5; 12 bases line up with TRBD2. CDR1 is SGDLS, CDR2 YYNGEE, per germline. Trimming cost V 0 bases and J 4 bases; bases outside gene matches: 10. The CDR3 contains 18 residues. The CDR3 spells CASSVGPPLAGGLETQYF. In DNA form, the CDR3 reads TGTGCCAGCAGCGTAGGGCCCCCTCTAGCGGGAGGGCTAGAGACCCAGTACTTC.

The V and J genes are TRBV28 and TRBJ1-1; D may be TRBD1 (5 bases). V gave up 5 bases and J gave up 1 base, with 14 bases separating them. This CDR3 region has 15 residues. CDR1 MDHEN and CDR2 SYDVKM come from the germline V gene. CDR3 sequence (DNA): TGTGCCAGCAGTACGCCGGGACTCGGGAACACTGAAGCTTTCTTT. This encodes CASSTPGLGNTEAFF.

The CDR3 is CAWRPGSSMNTEAFF. Here the CDR3 DNA reads TGTGCCTGGAGACCCGGGAGCAGTATGAACACTGAAGCTTTCTTT. The V gene is TRBV30, the J gene TRBJ1-1, with D uncertain. Trimming stripped 3 bases from V and 0 bases from J, with 14 bases between. Germline V gene sequence: CDR1 GTSNPN, CDR2 SVGIG (reference sequence). The length of the CDR3 is 15 residues.

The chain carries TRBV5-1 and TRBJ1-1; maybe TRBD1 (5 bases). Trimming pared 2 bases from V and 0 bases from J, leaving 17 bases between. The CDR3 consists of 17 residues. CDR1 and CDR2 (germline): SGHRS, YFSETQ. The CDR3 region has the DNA TGCGCCAGCAGCTTCGGTCGGAGACAGTCCTTGAACACTGAAGCTTTCTTT. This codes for CASSFGRRQSLNTEAFF.

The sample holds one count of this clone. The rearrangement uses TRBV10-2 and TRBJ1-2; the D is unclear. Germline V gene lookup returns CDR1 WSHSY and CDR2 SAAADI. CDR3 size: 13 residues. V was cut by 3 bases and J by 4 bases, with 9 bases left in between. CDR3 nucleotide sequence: TGCGCCAGCAGTGATGAGAGATTCTATGGCTACACCTTC. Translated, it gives CASSDERFYGYTF.

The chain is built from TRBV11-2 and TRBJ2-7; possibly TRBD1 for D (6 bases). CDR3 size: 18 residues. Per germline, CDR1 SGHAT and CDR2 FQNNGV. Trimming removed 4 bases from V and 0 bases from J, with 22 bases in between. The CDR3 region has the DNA TGTGCCAGCAGCTCATTACCAACTCGACAGGCCGCCTCCTACGAGCAGTACTTC. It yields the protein CASSSLPTRQAASYEQYF.

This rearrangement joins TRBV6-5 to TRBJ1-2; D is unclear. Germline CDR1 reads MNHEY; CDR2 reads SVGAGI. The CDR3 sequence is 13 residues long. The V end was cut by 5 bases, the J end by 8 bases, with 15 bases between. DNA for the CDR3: TGTGCCAGCAGTAACCGGATCCCTCAGGGCTACACCTTC. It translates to CASSNRIPQGYTF.

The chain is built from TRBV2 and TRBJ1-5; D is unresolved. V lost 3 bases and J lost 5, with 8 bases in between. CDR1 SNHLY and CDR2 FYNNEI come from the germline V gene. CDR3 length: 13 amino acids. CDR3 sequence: CASSEVRDQPQHF. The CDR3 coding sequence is TGTGCCAGCAGTGAGGTGAGAGATCAGCCCCAGCATTTT.

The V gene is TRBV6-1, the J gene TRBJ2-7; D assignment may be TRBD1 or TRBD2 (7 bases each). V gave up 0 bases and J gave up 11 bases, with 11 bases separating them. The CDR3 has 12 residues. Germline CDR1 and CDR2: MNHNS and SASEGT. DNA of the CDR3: TGTGCCAGCAGTGAAGCCAGGGGGGGCGAGTACTTC. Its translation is CASSEARGGEYF.

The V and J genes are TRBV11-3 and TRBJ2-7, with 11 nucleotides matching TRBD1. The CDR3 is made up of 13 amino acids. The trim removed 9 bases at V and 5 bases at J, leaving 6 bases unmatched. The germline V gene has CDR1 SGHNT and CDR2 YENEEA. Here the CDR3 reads CASPRTGGHEQYF. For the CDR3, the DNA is TGTGCCAGTCCCCGGACAGGGGGCCACGAGCAGTACTTC.

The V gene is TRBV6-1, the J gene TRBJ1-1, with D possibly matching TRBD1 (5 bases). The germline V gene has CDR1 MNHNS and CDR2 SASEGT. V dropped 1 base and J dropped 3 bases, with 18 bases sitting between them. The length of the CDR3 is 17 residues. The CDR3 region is CASSEEETGRFDTEAFF. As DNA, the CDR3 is TGTGCCAGCAGTGAAGAGGAAACAGGCAGATTTGACACTGAAGCTTTCTTT.

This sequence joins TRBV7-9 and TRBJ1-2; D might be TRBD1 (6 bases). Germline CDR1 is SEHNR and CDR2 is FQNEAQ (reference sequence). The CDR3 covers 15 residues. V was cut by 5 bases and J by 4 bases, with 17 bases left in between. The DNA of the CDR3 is TGTGCCAGCAGCCCCGCACAGGGAGAGAGCTATGGCTACACCTTC. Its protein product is CASSPAQGESYGYTF.

The CDR3 DNA is TGTGCCAGCAGTGAAGATTGGTCAGGGGGTGCTGAAGCTTTCTTT. It translates to CASSEDWSGGAEAFF. This rearrangement joins TRBV2 to TRBJ1-1; 7 positions agree with TRBD1. J gave up 6 bases and V 1 base, and 8 bases lay outside the gene matches. Germline CDR1 and CDR2: SNHLY and FYNNEI. CDR3 size: 15 residues.

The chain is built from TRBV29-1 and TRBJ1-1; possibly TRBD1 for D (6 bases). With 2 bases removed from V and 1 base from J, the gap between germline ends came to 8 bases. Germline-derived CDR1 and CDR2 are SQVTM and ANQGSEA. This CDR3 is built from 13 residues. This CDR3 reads CSVEQGRNTEAFF. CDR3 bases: TGCAGCGTTGAACAGGGGAGGAACACTGAAGCTTTCTTT.